These 3 T cell receptor beta chains came from one sample sequenced in a study of T cells in Graves' hyperthyroidism and ophthalmopathy. TCR beta CDR3 regions were amplified from RNA transcripts. RT-PCR in the first round (using the HTBI primer set) targeted the TCR CDR3. From the multiplex PCR reads, TCRdb called clonotypes with MiXCR, one entry per CDR3 protein. The sample has almost 600,000 distinct CDR3 sequences, approximately 15% seen once. What was sequenced was blood. These TCRs come from a woman aged 30 to 39 with Graves' hyperthyroidism that later progressed to Graves' ophthalmopathy.

This clonotype was seen repeatedly, ten times or more. This chain's CDR3 is CASSYSDFSYEQYF. CDR3 coding DNA: TGTGCCAGCAGTTACTCCGACTTCTCCTACGAGCAGTACTTC. The V call is TRBV6-6, the J call TRBJ2-7; D is unclear. Trimming pared 0 bases from V and 0 bases from J, leaving 6 bases between. Germline V gene sequence: CDR1 MNHNY, CDR2 SVGAGI (reference sequence). The CDR3 length is 14 residues.

This clonotype was found a few times. The J gene is TRBJ2-7, the V gene TRBV5-1, with 11 nucleotides matching TRBD1. Per the germline V gene, CDR1 is SGHRS and CDR2 is YFSETQ. With V trimmed by 0 bases and J by 3 bases, 2 bases remained unmatched. This CDR3 is 15 amino acids long. The CDR3 spells CASSLGGTGGYEQYF. The CDR3 bases are TGCGCCAGCAGCTTGGGGGGGACAGGGGGCTACGAGCAGTACTTC. Using reference TRBV5-1 and TRBJ2-7 for the parts outside the CDR3, the full variable domain is KAGVTQTPRYLIKTRGQQVTLSCSPISGHRSVSWYQQTPGQGLQFLFEYFSETQRNKGNFPGRFSGRQFSNSRSEMNVSTLELGDSALYLCASSLGGTGGYEQYFGPGTRLTVT.

This clonotype was detected many times. CDR3 residues: CASSSTRRGRPHTDTQYF. The DNA for the CDR3 is TGTGCCAGCAGCAGTACTCGCAGGGGGCGCCCCCACACAGATACGCAGTATTTT. The gene calls are TRBV7-9 and TRBJ2-3, with 8 bases that match TRBD1. The V gene end was trimmed by 5 bases and the J gene end by 2 bases; junction bases not matched to a gene: 15. This CDR3 comprises 18 residues. Germline values: CDR1 SEHNR, CDR2 FQNEAQ (reference sequence).